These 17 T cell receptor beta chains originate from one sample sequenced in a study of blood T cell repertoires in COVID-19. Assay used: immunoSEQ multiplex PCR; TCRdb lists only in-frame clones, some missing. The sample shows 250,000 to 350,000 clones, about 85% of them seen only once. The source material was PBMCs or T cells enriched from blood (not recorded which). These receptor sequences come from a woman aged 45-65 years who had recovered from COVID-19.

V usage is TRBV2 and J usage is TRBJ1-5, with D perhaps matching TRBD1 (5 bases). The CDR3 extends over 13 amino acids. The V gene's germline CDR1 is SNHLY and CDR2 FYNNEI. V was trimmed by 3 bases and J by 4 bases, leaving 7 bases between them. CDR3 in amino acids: CASSEEGNQPQHF. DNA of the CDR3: TGTGCCAGCAGTGAGGAGGGGAATCAGCCCCAGCATTTT.

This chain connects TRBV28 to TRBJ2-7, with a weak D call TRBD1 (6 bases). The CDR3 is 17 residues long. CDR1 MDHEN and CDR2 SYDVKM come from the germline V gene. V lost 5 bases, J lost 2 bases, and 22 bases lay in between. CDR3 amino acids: CASSTYRTQGSPYEQYF. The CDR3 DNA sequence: TGTGCCAGCAGTACGTACAGGACACAGGGAAGCCCCTACGAGCAGTACTTC.

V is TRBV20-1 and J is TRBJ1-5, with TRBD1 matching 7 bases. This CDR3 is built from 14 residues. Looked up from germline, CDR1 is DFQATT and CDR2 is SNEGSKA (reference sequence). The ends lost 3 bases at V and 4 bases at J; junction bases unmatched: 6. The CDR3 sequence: CSASGGQSNQPQHF. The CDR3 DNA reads TGCAGTGCTAGTGGGGGACAGTCGAATCAGCCCCAGCATTTT.

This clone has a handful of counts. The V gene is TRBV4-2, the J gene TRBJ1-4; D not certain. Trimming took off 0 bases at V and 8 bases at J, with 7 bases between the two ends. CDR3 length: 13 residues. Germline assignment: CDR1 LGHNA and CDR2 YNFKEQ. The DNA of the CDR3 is TGTGCCAGCAGCCAAGACTCTAGAGAAAAACTGTTTTTT. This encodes CASSQDSREKLFF.

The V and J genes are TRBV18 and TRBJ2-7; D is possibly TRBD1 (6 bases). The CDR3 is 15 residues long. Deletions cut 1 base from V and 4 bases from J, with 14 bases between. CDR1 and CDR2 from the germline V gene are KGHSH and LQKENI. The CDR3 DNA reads TGTGCCAGCTCACCACAGGGGGACACACTTTACGAGCAGTACTTC. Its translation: CASSPQGDTLYEQYF.

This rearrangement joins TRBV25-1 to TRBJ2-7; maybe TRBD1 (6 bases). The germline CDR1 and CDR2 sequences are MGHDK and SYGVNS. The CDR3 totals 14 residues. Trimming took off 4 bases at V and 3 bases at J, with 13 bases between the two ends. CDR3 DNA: TGTGCCAGCAGTGGGCAGGGGCTTGACTACGAGCAGTACTTC. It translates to CASSGQGLDYEQYF.

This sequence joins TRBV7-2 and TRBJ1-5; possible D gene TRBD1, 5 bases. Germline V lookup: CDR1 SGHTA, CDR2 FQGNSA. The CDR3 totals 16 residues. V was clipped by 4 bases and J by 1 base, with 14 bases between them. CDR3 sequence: CASSSGRVGSNQPQHF. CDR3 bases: TGTGCCAGCAGCTCGGGCAGGGTTGGGAGCAATCAGCCCCAGCATTTT.

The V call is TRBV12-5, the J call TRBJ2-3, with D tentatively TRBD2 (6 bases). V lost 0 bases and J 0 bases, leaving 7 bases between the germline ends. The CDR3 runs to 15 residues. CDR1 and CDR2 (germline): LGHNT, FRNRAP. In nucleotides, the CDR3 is TGTGCTAGTGGTTTGGTAGGGACTAGCACAGATACGCAGTATTTT. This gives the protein CASGLVGTSTDTQYF. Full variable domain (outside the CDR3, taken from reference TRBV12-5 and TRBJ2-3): DARVTQTPRHKVTEMGQEVTMRCQPILGHNTVFWYRQTMMQGLELLAYFRNRAPLDDSGMPKDRFSAEMPDATLATLKIQPSEPRDSAVYFCASGLVGTSTDTQYFGPGTRLTVL.

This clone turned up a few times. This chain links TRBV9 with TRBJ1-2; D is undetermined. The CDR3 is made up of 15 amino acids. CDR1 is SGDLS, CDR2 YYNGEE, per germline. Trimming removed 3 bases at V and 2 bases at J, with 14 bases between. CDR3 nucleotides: TGTGCCAGCAGCGCTCCCCGCCGGGGAAACTATGGCTACACCTTC. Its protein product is CASSAPRRGNYGYTF.

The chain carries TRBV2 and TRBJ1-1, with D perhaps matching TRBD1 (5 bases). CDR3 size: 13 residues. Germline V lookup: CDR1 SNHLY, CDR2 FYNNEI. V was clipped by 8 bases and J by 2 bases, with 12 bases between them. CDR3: CASGTTVNTEAFF. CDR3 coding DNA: TGTGCCAGCGGTACGACAGTAAACACTGAAGCTTTCTTT.

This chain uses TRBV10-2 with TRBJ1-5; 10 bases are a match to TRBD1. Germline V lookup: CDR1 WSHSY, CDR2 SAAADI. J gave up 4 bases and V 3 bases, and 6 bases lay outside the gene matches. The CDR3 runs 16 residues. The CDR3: CASSDQDRGRNQPQHF. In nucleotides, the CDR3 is TGCGCCAGCAGTGACCAAGACAGGGGGCGGAATCAGCCCCAGCATTTT.

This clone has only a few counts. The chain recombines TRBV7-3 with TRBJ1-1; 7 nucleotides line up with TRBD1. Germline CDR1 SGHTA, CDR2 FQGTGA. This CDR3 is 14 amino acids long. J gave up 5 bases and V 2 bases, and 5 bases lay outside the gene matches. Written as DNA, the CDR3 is TGTGCCAGCAGCTTACAGGGGGACGGAACTGAAGCTTTCTTT. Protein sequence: CASSLQGDGTEAFF.

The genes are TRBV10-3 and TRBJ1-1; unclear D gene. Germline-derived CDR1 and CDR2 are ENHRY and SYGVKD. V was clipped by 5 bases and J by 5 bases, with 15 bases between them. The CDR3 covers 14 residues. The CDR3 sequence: CAISSGAEGTEAFF. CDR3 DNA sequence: TGTGCCATCAGTTCGGGAGCGGAGGGTACTGAAGCTTTCTTT.

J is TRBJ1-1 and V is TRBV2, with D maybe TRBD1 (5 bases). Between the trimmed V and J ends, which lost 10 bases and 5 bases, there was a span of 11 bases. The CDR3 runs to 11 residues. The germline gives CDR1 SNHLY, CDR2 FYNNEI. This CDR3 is CAKGQETEAFF. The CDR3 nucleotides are TGTGCCAAGGGGCAGGAGACTGAAGCTTTCTTT.

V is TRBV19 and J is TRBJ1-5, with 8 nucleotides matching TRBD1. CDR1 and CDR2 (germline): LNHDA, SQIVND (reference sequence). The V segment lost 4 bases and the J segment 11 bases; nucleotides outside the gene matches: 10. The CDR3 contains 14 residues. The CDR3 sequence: CASSTDREGRTQHF. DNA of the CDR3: TGTGCCAGTAGTACGGACAGGGAGGGTAGGACCCAGCATTTT.

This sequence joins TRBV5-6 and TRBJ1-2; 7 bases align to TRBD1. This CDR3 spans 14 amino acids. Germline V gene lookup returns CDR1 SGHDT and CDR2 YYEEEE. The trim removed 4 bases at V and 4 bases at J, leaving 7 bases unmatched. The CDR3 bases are TGTGCCAGCAGCCAAAGGACAGGACGCTATGGCTACACCTTC. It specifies CASSQRTGRYGYTF.

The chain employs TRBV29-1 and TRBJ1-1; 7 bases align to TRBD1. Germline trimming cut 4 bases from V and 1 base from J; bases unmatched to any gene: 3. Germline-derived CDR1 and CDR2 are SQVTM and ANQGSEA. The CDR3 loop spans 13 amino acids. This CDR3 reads CSVVRQGNTEAFF. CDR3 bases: TGCAGCGTTGTGAGACAGGGGAACACTGAAGCTTTCTTT. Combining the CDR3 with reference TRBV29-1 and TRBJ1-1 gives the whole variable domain SAVISQKPSRDICQRGTSLTIQCQVDSQVTMMFWYRQQPGQSLTLIATANQGSEATYESGFVIDKFPISRPNLTFSTLTVSNMSPEDSSIYLCSVVRQGNTEAFFGQGTRLTVV.